This passage covers 21 T cell receptor beta chains from one sample sequenced in a study of T-cell memory formation after mild COVID-19. TCRdb used MiXCR to reprocess the 5' RACE reads, holding one entry per CDR3 protein. The sample shows around 200,000 distinct CDR3 sequences, around 20% of them seen only once. Specimen: PBMCs or a T cell subset sorted from them (not recorded which). The receptors were sampled from a man aged 18 to 29 who had mild COVID-19 (a few samples of this study predate the infection). Cell type and time point are not known.

The chain recombines TRBV6-6 with TRBJ2-2; D is undetermined. The CDR3 spans 15 residues. Trimming stripped 0 bases from V and 2 bases from J, with 7 bases between. Germline CDR1 reads MNHNY; CDR2 reads SVGAGI (reference sequence). The CDR3 region has the DNA TGTGCCAGCAGTTACTCCGTCAGAAACACCGGGGAGCTGTTTTTT. It encodes CASSYSVRNTGELFF.

This clonotype was detected a few times. The J gene is TRBJ2-7, the V gene TRBV6-5; no definite D call. CDR3 length: 13 residues. Germline V CDR1 and CDR2: MNHEY, SVGAGI. V shed 2 bases and J shed 1 base, with 6 bases lying between them. In nucleotides, the CDR3 is TGTGCCAGCAGTTACCGGGTATCCTACGAGCAGTACTTC. Translation: CASSYRVSYEQYF.

This sequence joins TRBV6-1 and TRBJ2-1; no clear D gene. The length of the CDR3 is 15 residues. Deletions cut 6 bases from V and 15 bases from J, with 27 bases between. Germline V CDR1 and CDR2: MNHNS, SASEGT. The CDR3, as DNA: TGTGCCAGCAGACGCAATTATTCTCCTGGGCTGCTGGGGTTCTTC. Its protein product is CASRRNYSPGLLGFF.

This clonotype was found a few times. V gene TRBV6-5 combines with J gene TRBJ1-3, with a weak D call TRBD1 (6 bases). The germline V gene has CDR1 MNHEY and CDR2 SVGAGI. The length of the CDR3 is 15 residues. The V end was cut by 5 bases, the J end by 0 bases, with 11 bases between. The CDR3 loop is CASSGGQFSGNTIYF. The CDR3 DNA is TGTGCCAGCAGTGGTGGACAGTTCTCTGGAAACACCATATATTTT.

The rearrangement links TRBV20-1 to TRBJ1-2, with unresolved D. The germline V and J ends were trimmed by 5 bases and 8 bases, with 9 bases remaining between them. CDR3 length: 10 amino acids. From germline, CDR1 is DFQATT and CDR2 SNEGSKA (reference sequence). The CDR3 region has the DNA TGCAGTGCTGGTCCCAGAGGCTACACCTTC. This encodes CSAGPRGYTF.

This clonotype was counted a few times. The V gene is TRBV7-3, the J gene TRBJ2-1; D is possibly TRBD1 (5 bases). Trimming removed 1 base from V and 5 bases from J, with 9 bases in between. The germline gives CDR1 SGHTA, CDR2 FQGTGA. The CDR3 spans 14 residues. CDR3 bases: TGTGCCAGCAGCTTAAGTGGGGCGCACAATGAGCAGTTCTTC. Protein product: CASSLSGAHNEQFF.

This clonotype has just a few counts. V is TRBV7-2 and J is TRBJ2-5; D could derive from TRBD1 or TRBD2 (6 bases each). V was shortened by 3 bases and J by 5 bases, with 13 bases between the two germline ends. There are 14 residues in the CDR3. Germline V gene lookup returns CDR1 SGHTA and CDR2 FQGNSA. The CDR3 spells CASSLRGDSETQYF. The CDR3 DNA sequence: TGTGCCAGCAGCTTGAGGGGGGACTCGGAGACCCAGTACTTC.

This clonotype was counted between two and nine times. The rearrangement uses TRBV10-3 and TRBJ1-1; perhaps TRBD1 as D (5 bases). The CDR3 extends over 13 amino acids. Germline V CDR1 and CDR2: ENHRY, SYGVKD. Trimming left V 10 bases short and J 1 base short, with 13 bases between. DNA for the CDR3: TGTGCCACCCAGCAGACAGAGAACACTGAAGCTTTCTTT. Its protein product is CATQQTENTEAFF.

The chain carries TRBV25-1 and TRBJ1-1; tentative D call: TRBD1 (5 bases). Trimming left V 1 base short and J 5 bases short, with 11 bases between. In germline, CDR1 is MGHDK, CDR2 SYGVNS. The CDR3 contains 14 residues. The CDR3 is CASSELQGWTEAFF. In nucleotides, the CDR3 is TGTGCCAGCAGTGAATTGCAGGGCTGGACTGAAGCTTTCTTT.

The gene calls are TRBV29-1 and TRBJ2-1; 12 bases fit TRBD1. Germline V lookup: CDR1 SQVTM, CDR2 ANQGSEA. The CDR3 runs to 14 residues. With 4 bases clipped from V and 8 bases from J, the junction kept 6 bases outside the gene matches. CDR3 nucleotide sequence: TGCAGCGTTGGCCGGGGGACAGGGGGCCATGAGCAGTTCTTC. Amino acids: CSVGRGTGGHEQFF.

V gene TRBV10-3 combines with J gene TRBJ2-2, with a tentative D call TRBD2 (6 bases). Looked up from germline, CDR1 is ENHRY and CDR2 is SYGVKD. The length of the CDR3 is 17 residues. Trimming cost V 8 bases and J 8 bases, with 27 bases left between them. The CDR3 protein is CAILSSPGTGGSGELFF. DNA for the CDR3: TGTGCCATCCTCTCCTCCCCCGGGACCGGGGGTAGTGGGGAGCTGTTTTTT.

This sequence joins TRBV5-1 and TRBJ2-7; D uncertain. Germline V gives CDR1 SGHRS, CDR2 YFSETQ. The CDR3 runs to 13 residues. V was pared by 4 bases and J by 3 bases, with 11 bases between. The CDR3 loop reads CASSGSTVYEQYF. The CDR3 DNA reads TGCGCCAGCAGCGGCTCGACCGTCTACGAGCAGTACTTC.

The chain carries TRBV7-2 and TRBJ2-2, with no clear D. The CDR3 is made up of 12 amino acids. The germline V gene has CDR1 SGHTA and CDR2 FQGNSA. Here the CDR3 reads CATGPSTGELFF. As DNA, the CDR3 is TGTGCGACCGGGCCTTCGACCGGGGAGCTGTTTTTT.

This clonotype was seen repeatedly, ten times or more. This chain connects TRBV5-1 to TRBJ2-3; D is perhaps TRBD1 or TRBD2 (5 bases each). Trimming removed 6 bases from V and 0 bases from J, with 11 bases in between. This CDR3 has 14 residues. Looked up from germline, CDR1 is SGHRS and CDR2 is YFSETQ. The CDR3: CASMRGPSTDTQYF. The CDR3 DNA reads TGCGCCAGCATGAGGGGCCCTAGCACAGATACGCAGTATTTT.

V is TRBV7-7 and J is TRBJ2-3; no clear D gene. The CDR3 extends over 14 amino acids. Trimming cost V 1 base and J 5 bases, with 10 bases left between them. Per the germline V gene, CDR1 is SSHAT and CDR2 is FNYEAQ (reference sequence). CDR3 loop: CASSLGSVGDTQYF. The CDR3 region has the DNA TGTGCCAGCAGCTTAGGTTCGGTTGGAGATACGCAGTATTTT.

The V call is TRBV7-2, the J call TRBJ1-5, with TRBD1 identical over 8 bases. CDR1 is SGHTA, CDR2 FQGNSA, per germline. This CDR3 spans 14 amino acids. V lost 5 bases and J lost 7; bases outside the gene matches: 7. CDR3 residues: CASSADRGRQPQHF. The CDR3 DNA reads TGTGCCAGCAGCGCCGACAGGGGACGACAGCCCCAGCATTTT.

The sample holds a few counts of this clonotype. The CDR3 nucleotides are TGTGCCAGCAGTGGTCGGGGTAGGGGAACCACCGGGGAGCTGTTTTTT. This translates into CASSGRGRGTTGELFF. This chain connects TRBV2 to TRBJ2-2; tentatively, D is TRBD1 or TRBD2 (5 bases each). The CDR3 loop spans 16 amino acids. Trimming left V 4 bases short and J 4 bases short, with 16 bases between. From germline, CDR1 is SNHLY and CDR2 FYNNEI.

This clonotype was seen a handful of times. V gene TRBV5-1 combines with J gene TRBJ2-3; 9 nucleotides line up with TRBD2. CDR3 size: 16 residues. Germline values: CDR1 SGHRS, CDR2 YFSETQ. V was pared by 2 bases and J by 0 bases, with 4 bases of the junction left unmatched. The CDR3 DNA reads as TGCGCCAGCAGCTTCGGGACTAGCTATAGCACAGATACGCAGTATTTT. Its protein is CASSFGTSYSTDTQYF.

This clonotype showed up just a few times. The chain employs TRBV14 and TRBJ1-1; D is unclear. V was pared by 0 bases and J by 4 bases, with 6 bases between. This CDR3 is built from 13 residues. In germline, CDR1 is SGHDN, CDR2 FVKESK. Here the CDR3 reads CASSQDRLTEAFF. DNA of the CDR3: TGTGCCAGCAGCCAAGATAGGCTCACTGAAGCTTTCTTT.

This sequence joins TRBV7-9 and TRBJ2-3; 15 bases match TRBD2. The CDR3 is 18 residues long. Losses at the gene ends were 5 bases for V and 2 bases for J; bases not matched to a gene: 8. Germline V gene lookup returns CDR1 SEHNR and CDR2 FQNEAQ (reference sequence). DNA of the CDR3: TGTGCCAGCAGCCCCGGGACTAGCGGGGGGATGATCACAGATACGCAGTATTTT. Its protein product is CASSPGTSGGMITDTQYF.

This clonotype has a handful of counts. The V call is TRBV20-1, the J call TRBJ1-2; possible D gene TRBD1, 6 bases. The CDR3 runs 14 residues. CDR1 is DFQATT, CDR2 SNEGSKA, per germline (reference sequence). Trimming cost V 5 bases and J 3 bases, with 16 bases left between them. The CDR3 spells CSASGGGHYYGYTF. CDR3 nucleotides: TGCAGTGCTTCCGGGGGGGGGCACTACTATGGCTACACCTTC.